One and the same sample provided the 22 T cell receptor beta chains below, sequenced in a study of cytomegalovirus exposure and HLA in healthy donors. Primers for the PCR totalled 60 Vbeta and 13 Jbeta. Using immunoSEQ multiplex PCR, the repertoire was profiled, and TCRdb retains in-frame clones only, with some absent. The sample includes over 55,000 clones. The specimen was PBMCs. These receptors came from a boy aged 5 to 17 in good health and CMV-seronegative.

The chain carries TRBV5-1 and TRBJ2-5; the match to TRBD2 covers 9 bases. The V gene's germline CDR1 is SGHRS and CDR2 YFSETQ. This CDR3 spans 15 amino acids. Unmatched junction bases numbered 3, after V lost 2 bases and J lost 1 base. Here the CDR3 reads CASSLRLAVQETQYF. The CDR3 DNA reads TGCGCCAGCAGCTTAAGACTAGCGGTCCAAGAGACCCAGTACTTC.

This chain links TRBV19 with TRBJ1-2; possible D gene TRBD1, 6 bases. Germline V CDR1 and CDR2: LNHDA, SQIVND (reference sequence). The CDR3 is 15 amino acids. V lost 4 bases and J 4 bases, leaving 16 bases between the germline ends. CDR3 coding DNA: TGTGCCAGTAGTACCGCAGGGGCTCAGAGCTATGGCTACACCTTC. Translation gives CASSTAGAQSYGYTF.

The chain links TRBV7-2 to TRBJ1-1; TRBD1 matches 7 bases. The length of the CDR3 is 14 residues. J was trimmed by 2 bases and V by 8 bases; bases with no gene match: 8. Germline V gene data show CDR1 as SGHTA and CDR2 as FQGNSA. The CDR3 sequence: CASGRQGGNTEAFF. The CDR3 nucleotides read TGTGCCAGCGGCAGACAGGGTGGAAACACTGAAGCTTTCTTT.

The genes are TRBV7-7 and TRBJ1-3; D is ambiguous. In germline, CDR1 is SSHAT, CDR2 FNYEAQ (reference sequence). V was trimmed by 0 bases and J by 4 bases, leaving 13 bases between them. CDR3 length equals 16 residues. The CDR3 DNA reads as TGTGCCAGCAGCTTAGCCGATTGGAGGGAAGGAAACACCATATATTTT. Residues: CASSLADWREGNTIYF.

V usage is TRBV9 and J usage is TRBJ1-3; TRBD1 agrees at 8 bases. CDR1 and CDR2 (germline): SGDLS, YYNGEE. V trimming: 3 bases; J trimming: 4 bases; junction bases outside the gene matches: 3. CDR3 size: 14 residues. The CDR3 protein is CASSGTGSGNTIYF. CDR3 coding DNA: TGTGCCAGCAGCGGGACAGGGAGCGGAAACACCATATATTTT.

The CDR3 loop reads CASSLGGGTGGYEQYF. CDR3 in DNA: TGTGCCAGCAGCCTAGGGGGCGGGACAGGGGGCTACGAGCAGTACTTC. The chain is built from TRBV5-4 and TRBJ2-7, with 11 bases fitting TRBD1. CDR1 and CDR2 from the germline V gene are SGHNT and YYREEE (reference sequence). V lost 4 bases and J lost 3; bases outside the gene matches: 9. This CDR3 has 16 residues.

The V gene is TRBV25-1, the J gene TRBJ2-2; TRBD2 aligns across 7 bases. The CDR3 has 13 residues. Germline V gene data show CDR1 as MGHDK and CDR2 as SYGVNS. V dropped 7 bases and J dropped 6; count of bases not matched to a gene: 5. In nucleotides, the CDR3 is TGTGCCAGCACACTGGGGGGGGCCGGGGAGCTGTTTTTT. Protein product: CASTLGGAGELFF.

The chain employs TRBV19 and TRBJ2-1; TRBD2 matches at 13 bases. Germline V gene data show CDR1 as LNHDA and CDR2 as SQIVND (reference sequence). The CDR3 has 18 amino acids. Losses at the gene ends were 2 bases for V and 6 bases for J; bases not matched to a gene: 10. The CDR3 DNA sequence: TGTGCCAGTAGTATATCTCTTTGGACTAGCGGGAGAGGCAATGAGCAGTTCTTC. Its protein is CASSISLWTSGRGNEQFF.

The rearrangement joins TRBV5-1 to TRBJ1-1; D is unclear. Germline V gene data show CDR1 as SGHRS and CDR2 as YFSETQ. This CDR3 comprises 15 residues. Trimming pared 0 bases from V and 3 bases from J, leaving 12 bases between. The CDR3, as DNA: TGCGCCAGCAGCTTGGAACAGCTCGGTTACACTGAAGCTTTCTTT. Translation gives CASSLEQLGYTEAFF.

The V call is TRBV4-3, the J call TRBJ2-1; D might be TRBD2 (5 bases). The CDR3 totals 16 residues. CDR1 and CDR2 from the germline V gene are LGHNA and YSLEER. V was shortened by 0 bases and J by 5 bases, with 14 bases between the two germline ends. The CDR3 bases are TGCGCCAGCAGCCAAGATAGGTCCGGGATCGACAATGAGCAGTTCTTC. This codes for CASSQDRSGIDNEQFF.

The gene calls are TRBV7-9 and TRBJ2-3; the match to TRBD2 covers 14 bases. The CDR3 runs 16 residues. J gave up 3 bases and V 5 bases, and 4 bases lay outside the gene matches. The V gene's germline CDR1 is SEHNR and CDR2 FQNEAQ (reference sequence). The CDR3 loop reads CASSMTSGRATDTQYF. In DNA, the CDR3 is TGTGCCAGCAGCATGACTAGCGGGAGGGCGACAGATACGCAGTATTTT. Full variable domain (missing parts from reference TRBV7-9 and TRBJ2-3): DTGVSQNPRHKITKRGQNVTFRCDPISEHNRLYWYRQTLGQGPEFLTYFQNEAQLEKSRLLSDRFSAERPKGSFSTLEIQRTEQGDSAMYLCASSMTSGRATDTQYFGPGTRLTVL.

The V and J genes are TRBV29-1 and TRBJ2-3; D ambiguous. Germline V gene data show CDR1 as SQVTM and CDR2 as ANQGSEA. CDR3 length: 13 amino acids. Trimming took off 4 bases at V and 1 base at J, with 9 bases between the two ends. The CDR3 sequence: CSVVNGGTDTQYF. CDR3 coding DNA: TGCAGCGTTGTAAACGGTGGCACAGATACGCAGTATTTT.

V gene TRBV6-5 combines with J gene TRBJ2-7, with a possible D match to TRBD1 (6 bases). The germline CDR1 and CDR2 sequences are MNHEY and SVGAGI. This CDR3 is built from 13 residues. V lost 4 bases and J 4 bases, leaving 11 bases between the germline ends. The CDR3 is CASSSGQLYEQYF. CDR3 nucleotides: TGTGCCAGCAGTTCAGGACAGCTGTACGAGCAGTACTTC.

The V gene is TRBV6-5, the J gene TRBJ1-1, with 9 bases matching TRBD1. With 4 bases clipped from V and 7 bases from J, the junction kept 13 bases outside the gene matches. Per germline, CDR1 MNHEY and CDR2 SVGAGI. This CDR3 region has 16 residues. In nucleotides, the CDR3 is TGTGCCAGCAGTTCGCTTCAGACAGGGGGTTACTTTGAAGCTTTCTTT. Translation gives CASSSLQTGGYFEAFF.

The chain combines TRBV30 with TRBJ2-5; the match to TRBD2 covers 14 bases. This CDR3 has 14 residues. From germline, CDR1 is GTSNPN and CDR2 SVGIG (reference sequence). Germline trimming cut 4 bases from V and 5 bases from J; bases unmatched to any gene: 3. CDR3 protein: CAWTGTSGSETQYF. The DNA for the CDR3 is TGTGCCTGGACCGGGACTAGCGGGAGTGAGACCCAGTACTTC.

This chain joins TRBV30 and TRBJ1-5; 9 bases fit TRBD1. This CDR3 contains 14 residues. Trimming at V came to 0 bases and at J to 5 bases, leaving 2 bases not matched to a gene. Germline V lookup: CDR1 GTSNPN, CDR2 SVGIG (reference sequence). This CDR3 is CAWSVTGGDQPQHF. In DNA form, the CDR3 reads TGTGCCTGGAGTGTCACAGGGGGCGATCAGCCCCAGCATTTT.

Comments on this clone: Different DNA sequences within this sample yield the same CDR3. The chain links TRBV5-1 to TRBJ1-6, with 7 bases fitting TRBD1. Unmatched junction bases numbered 6, after V lost 6 bases and J lost 6 bases. The length of the CDR3 is 14 residues. The germline V gene has CDR1 SGHRS and CDR2 YFSETQ. CDR3 region: CASNPAGGNSPLHF. CDR3 nucleotides: TGCGCCAGCAACCCCGCAGGGGGTAATTCACCCCTCCACTTT. The full variable domain, rest sourced from reference TRBV5-1 and TRBJ1-6, is KAGVTQTPRYLIKTRGQQVTLSCSPISGHRSVSWYQQTPGQGLQFLFEYFSETQRNKGNFPGRFSGRQFSNSRSEMNVSTLELGDSALYLCASNPAGGNSPLHFGNGTRLTVT.

The chain has TRBV14 and TRBJ1-3; no clear D gene. This CDR3 has 13 amino acids. The germline gives CDR1 SGHDN, CDR2 FVKESK. V was cut by 0 bases and J by 5 bases, with 5 bases left in between. CDR3 in DNA: TGTGCCAGCAGCCAAGAGACAAGAAACACCATATATTTT. It encodes CASSQETRNTIYF.

The rearrangement uses TRBV4-3 and TRBJ2-3, with 8 bases matching TRBD2. Germline V lookup: CDR1 LGHNA, CDR2 YSLEER. This CDR3 spans 19 amino acids. The V gene end was trimmed by 0 bases and the J gene end by 3 bases; junction bases not matched to a gene: 14. This chain's CDR3 is CASSQDWPSGSSGTDTQYF. CDR3 coding DNA: TGCGCCAGCAGCCAAGATTGGCCTAGCGGGTCCTCGGGGACAGATACGCAGTATTTT.

The V call is TRBV6-1, the J call TRBJ1-5; a weak D match, TRBD1 (5 bases). This CDR3 spans 13 amino acids. Trimming removed 11 bases at V and 2 bases at J, with 13 bases between. From germline, CDR1 is MNHNS and CDR2 SASEGT. The CDR3 reads CAGKSGGNQPQHF. The CDR3 DNA reads TGTGCCGGCAAATCGGGGGGCAATCAGCCCCAGCATTTT.

The chain is built from TRBV7-6 and TRBJ1-2, with 7 bases lining up with TRBD1. Germline V gives CDR1 SGHVS, CDR2 FNYEAQ. V dropped 1 base and J dropped 8; count of bases not matched to a gene: 19. This CDR3 is 18 amino acids long. CDR3 sequence reads: CASSLVRVTGAWVEGYTF. The CDR3 DNA reads as TGTGCCAGCAGCTTAGTTCGGGTTACAGGGGCCTGGGTGGAGGGCTACACCTTC.

The J gene is TRBJ2-5, the V gene TRBV18; TRBD1 is a possible D gene (5 bases). This CDR3 comprises 15 residues. The V end was cut by 3 bases, the J end by 5 bases, with 16 bases between. Per germline, CDR1 KGHSH and CDR2 LQKENI. CDR3 in DNA: TGTGCCAGCTCACCCTTTGACAGAGTTAAGGAGACCCAGTACTTC. Its protein product is CASSPFDRVKETQYF.